The next 26 T cell receptor beta chains were all read from a single sample in a study of shared clonotypes between healthy human individuals. Naive CD8 cells lacked CD45RO and underwent positive selection for CCR7, leaving out terminally differentiated effector memory CD45RA+ cells. The table came from immunoSEQ multiplex PCR; TCRdb's copy has only in-frame clones and leaves some out. The repertoire holds about 820,000 clones, with around 93% as singletons. The sample was naive CD8+ T cells sorted from blood. The source is a man aged 25-40 years in good health.

CDR3 sequence reads: CASRPDVRDTQYF. The CDR3 coding sequence is TGTGCCAGCAGGCCAGATGTAAGAGATACGCAGTATTTT. The chain uses TRBV5-5 and TRBJ2-3; D is unresolved. Between the trimmed V and J ends, which lost 5 bases and 5 bases, there was a span of 12 bases. The CDR3 is made up of 13 amino acids. Germline loops: CDR1 SGHKS, CDR2 YYEKEE (reference sequence). Drawing the rest from reference TRBV5-5 and TRBJ2-3, the complete variable domain is DAGVTQSPTHLIKTRGQQVTLRCSPISGHKSVSWYQQVLGQGPQFIFQYYEKEERGRGNFPDRFSARQFPNYSSELNVNALLLGDSALYLCASRPDVRDTQYFGPGTRLTVL.

V gene TRBV11-3 combines with J gene TRBJ1-1; D remains ambiguous. Germline CDR1 reads SGHNT; CDR2 reads YENEEA. This CDR3 comprises 14 residues. The ends were cut back, 4 bases at V and 10 bases at J, with 19 bases in the middle. The CDR3 region is CASSSQAGGDIAFF. Here the CDR3 DNA reads TGTGCCAGCAGCTCGCAAGCGGGCGGCGATATAGCTTTCTTT.

A word on this clone: This same CDR3 is encoded by further DNA sequences in the sample. The genes are TRBV7-9 and TRBJ2-7, with 11 bases fitting TRBD1. Germline V gene data show CDR1 as SEHNR and CDR2 as FQNEAQ (reference sequence). The CDR3 is 14 residues long. The V segment lost 5 bases and the J segment 4 bases; nucleotides outside the gene matches: 4. The DNA of the CDR3 is TGTGCCAGCAGCCTCGGACAGGGGGCATACGAGCAGTACTTC. Protein: CASSLGQGAYEQYF.

The rearrangement uses TRBV11-2 and TRBJ2-1; D is unclear. Germline CDR1 reads SGHAT; CDR2 reads FQNNGV. Trimming took off 1 base at V and 7 bases at J, with 11 bases between the two ends. The CDR3 spans 14 residues. This chain's CDR3 is CASSLGSIRNEQFF. CDR3 nucleotide sequence: TGTGCCAGCAGCTTAGGGAGTATCAGAAATGAGCAGTTCTTC.

The gene calls are TRBV21-1 and TRBJ2-4; TRBD2 reflects the table's D call only, with no check against the DNA. TRBV21-1 is a pseudogene. The CDR3 extends over 15 amino acids. CDR3 sequence reads: CARGLAGGSKNIQYF. The CDR3 region has the DNA TGTGCCAGGGGACTAGCGGGAGGGTCTAAAAACATTCAGTACTTC.

The chain combines TRBV7-9 with TRBJ1-3, with 7 nucleotides matching TRBD1. CDR1 is SEHNR and CDR2 is FQNEAQ in the germline V gene (reference sequence). The CDR3 contains 16 residues. With 5 bases clipped from V and 6 bases from J, the junction kept 13 bases outside the gene matches. CDR3 protein: CASSPRTQGPTNTIYF. The CDR3 DNA reads TGTGCCAGCAGCCCGCGGACACAGGGGCCAACAAACACCATATATTTT.

Written as DNA, the CDR3 is TGCGCCAGCAGCCAAGAATTAAGTTCCGGGGAGCTGTTTTTT. Protein: CASSQELSSGELFF. The chain links TRBV4-1 to TRBJ2-2, with unresolved D. V was clipped by 0 bases and J by 6 bases, with 8 bases between them. The length of the CDR3 is 14 residues. Germline CDR1 and CDR2: MGHRA and YSYEKL.

V usage is TRBV2 and J usage is TRBJ2-7, with no clear D. This CDR3 contains 12 residues. Germline CDR1 reads SNHLY; CDR2 reads FYNNEI. Trimming pared 9 bases from V and 6 bases from J, leaving 15 bases between. Here the CDR3 DNA reads TGTGCCAGACTCGACGGGTCTGGCGAGCAGTACTTC. This encodes CARLDGSGEQYF.

The CDR3 DNA sequence: TGTGCCAGCAGCCCCATAGCGGGAGAGGCAGAGACCCAGTACTTC. It encodes CASSPIAGEAETQYF. This chain joins TRBV7-7 and TRBJ2-5; the match to TRBD2 covers 9 bases. CDR3 length: 15 residues. CDR1 and CDR2 (germline): SSHAT, FNYEAQ (reference sequence). V shed 5 bases and J 4 bases; nucleotides not matched to a gene: 8. Looking up the rest from reference TRBV7-7 and TRBJ2-5 gives the full variable domain: GAGVSQSPRYKVTKRGQDVTLRCDPISSHATLYWYQQALGQGPEFLTYFNYEAQPDKSGLPSDRFSAERPEGSISTLTIQRTEQRDSAMYRCASSPIAGEAETQYFGPGTRLLVL.

The chain couples TRBV5-3 to TRBJ1-1, with D unresolved. TRBV5-3 is identified as an open reading frame with a role that is uncertain. The V end lost 3 bases, the J end lost 6 bases, and 12 bases lay between the germline ends. CDR3 size: 13 residues. CDR3 DNA sequence: TGTGCCAGAAGCTGGCGGAGAGTAGCTGAAGCTTTCTTT. This encodes CARSWRRVAEAFF.

The chain recombines TRBV7-9 with TRBJ2-7; 7 bases are shared with TRBD2. V lost 5 bases and J lost 3; bases outside the gene matches: 13. In germline, CDR1 is SEHNR, CDR2 FQNEAQ (reference sequence). The CDR3 has 16 residues. CDR3 coding DNA: TGTGCCAGCAGCGATCCCCCGGGACTAAAGAACTACGAGCAGTACTTC. This encodes CASSDPPGLKNYEQYF.

V usage is TRBV7-9 and J usage is TRBJ2-3; the D gene could be TRBD1 or TRBD2 (5 bases each). V was cut by 1 base and J by 4 bases, with 15 bases left in between. Germline assignment: CDR1 SEHNR and CDR2 FQNEAQ (reference sequence). The length of the CDR3 is 16 residues. This CDR3 reads CASSLVDSRGPDTQYF. The CDR3 DNA sequence: TGTGCCAGCAGCTTAGTGGATTCGAGGGGCCCAGATACGCAGTATTTT.

The chain links TRBV2 to TRBJ2-7; no clear D gene. This CDR3 comprises 13 residues. Trimming removed 1 base at V and 3 bases at J, with 7 bases between. CDR1 and CDR2 from the germline V gene are SNHLY and FYNNEI. The CDR3, as DNA: TGTGCCAGCAGTGAAGTGGGAAACTACGAGCAGTACTTC. It codes for CASSEVGNYEQYF.

The chain links TRBV7-8 to TRBJ2-2; 7 bases are shared with TRBD1. CDR3 length: 16 residues. Germline lookup yields CDR1 SGHVS and CDR2 FQNEAQ. J lost 0 bases, V lost 7 bases, and 8 bases had no gene match. This CDR3 reads CASTPRQGPNTGELFF. In nucleotides, the CDR3 is TGTGCCAGCACTCCTCGACAGGGACCGAACACCGGGGAGCTGTTTTTT.

The gene calls are TRBV4-3 and TRBJ2-7; D is undetermined. Trimming pared 0 bases from V and 1 base from J, leaving 4 bases between. Germline V gives CDR1 LGHNA, CDR2 YSLEER. The CDR3 has 13 amino acids. The CDR3 here is CASSQDTSYEQYF. In DNA form, the CDR3 reads TGCGCCAGCAGCCAAGACACTTCCTACGAGCAGTACTTC.

CDR3 sequence: CASSPTETSHPTGELFF. The CDR3 DNA is TGTGCCAGCAGCCCCACTGAGACATCGCATCCCACCGGGGAGCTGTTTTTT. The V and J genes are TRBV7-9 and TRBJ2-2; D is unclear. CDR1 is SEHNR and CDR2 is FQNEAQ in the germline V gene (reference sequence). Between the trimmed V and J ends, which lost 5 bases and 4 bases, there was a span of 20 bases. The CDR3 length is 17 residues.

The chain carries TRBV5-1 and TRBJ2-7; D is ambiguous. Deletions cut 1 base from V and 5 bases from J, with 10 bases between. The CDR3 has 13 residues. Germline CDR1 is SGHRS and CDR2 is YFSETQ. CDR3 coding DNA: TGCGCCAGCAGCTTGTCGGCTGGGAACGAGCAGTACTTC. It is translated as CASSLSAGNEQYF.

This chain uses TRBV5-1 with TRBJ2-3; 8 bases fit TRBD2. The V and J ends lost 5 bases and 0 bases, in that order; junction bases with no gene match: 5. From germline, CDR1 is SGHRS and CDR2 YFSETQ. The CDR3 totals 15 residues. The CDR3 DNA is TGCGCCAGCAGTAGCGGGACCTATAGCACAGATACGCAGTATTTT. Protein product: CASSSGTYSTDTQYF.

The rearrangement joins TRBV29-1 to TRBJ2-3; 12 positions match TRBD1. CDR1 SQVTM and CDR2 ANQGSEA come from the germline V gene. This CDR3 contains 15 residues. V was clipped by 3 bases and J by 6 bases; unmatched bases: 7. In DNA, the CDR3 is TGCAGCGTTGATGGTACCGGGACAGGGGGCGATACGCAGTATTTT. Residues: CSVDGTGTGGDTQYF.

J is TRBJ2-1 and V is TRBV7-2; 8 bases agree with TRBD2. The trim removed 1 base at V and 3 bases at J, leaving 5 bases unmatched. The CDR3 has 16 amino acids. Per germline, CDR1 SGHTA and CDR2 FQGNSA. CDR3 nucleotide sequence: TGTGCCAGCAGCTTAGTGGGTAGCGGGAACTACAATGAGCAGTTCTTC. Translated: CASSLVGSGNYNEQFF. Filled out from reference TRBV7-2 and TRBJ2-1, the complete variable domain reads GAGVSQSPSNKVTEKGKDVELRCDPISGHTALYWYRQSLGQGLEFLIYFQGNSAPDKSGLPSDRFSAERTGGSVSTLTIQRTQQEDSAVYLCASSLVGSGNYNEQFFGPGTRLTVL.

This chain links TRBV5-1 with TRBJ2-1; 11 bases fit TRBD1. The CDR3 totals 19 residues. Per the germline V gene, CDR1 is SGHRS and CDR2 is YFSETQ. V dropped 1 base and J dropped 5; count of bases not matched to a gene: 14. CDR3 bases: TGCGCCAGCAGCTTGTCGGAGGGCTTAGGGACAGGGGGGAACAATGAGCAGTTCTTC. Translating it yields CASSLSEGLGTGGNNEQFF.

The chain uses TRBV19 and TRBJ2-1; D is undetermined. The V gene lost 10 bases and the J gene lost 0 bases, with 10 bases spanning the gap. Germline CDR1 is LNHDA and CDR2 is SQIVND (reference sequence). The CDR3 loop spans 13 amino acids. This CDR3 reads CATRSSSYNEQFF. In DNA form, the CDR3 reads TGTGCCACCCGTTCGAGCTCCTACAATGAGCAGTTCTTC.

The rearrangement joins TRBV7-6 to TRBJ1-4; no reliable D call. Looked up from germline, CDR1 is SGHVS and CDR2 is FNYEAQ. V shed 4 bases and J shed 0 bases, with 9 bases lying between them. This CDR3 is built from 15 residues. The CDR3 sequence is CASSSEWATNEKLFF. In nucleotides, the CDR3 is TGTGCCAGCAGCTCGGAATGGGCAACTAATGAAAAACTGTTTTTT.

The chain uses TRBV7-9 and TRBJ1-2; the D is unclear. Between the trimmed V and J ends, which lost 2 bases and 5 bases, there was a span of 12 bases. Germline CDR1 is SEHNR and CDR2 is FQNEAQ (reference sequence). The CDR3 contains 14 residues. CDR3 nucleotides: TGTGCCAGCAGCTTAACCTCAGGTCCATATGGCTACACCTTC. It encodes CASSLTSGPYGYTF.

To note about this clone: One junction end disagrees with the germline gene, perhaps due to a read error. The chain carries TRBV7-9 and TRBJ2-1; 10 bases fit TRBD2. Germline loops: CDR1 SEHNR, CDR2 FQNEAQ (reference sequence). The CDR3 loop spans 15 amino acids. CDR3 DNA: TGTGCCAGCCATGAGGCGATCTCTAGCGGGAGTTCAATAGTCTTC. The encoded protein is CASHEAISSGSSIVF.

J is TRBJ2-6 and V is TRBV5-5; the D call may be TRBD1 or TRBD2 (6 bases each). CDR1 and CDR2 (germline): SGHKS, YYEKEE (reference sequence). The CDR3 sequence is 15 residues long. V dropped 0 bases and J dropped 4 bases, with 8 bases sitting between them. For the CDR3, the DNA is TGTGCCAGCAGCTTGGGGGGGGCCGGGGCCAACGTCCTGACTTTC. Protein sequence: CASSLGGAGANVLTF.